The rows below give T cell receptor beta chains drawn from one sample of a study of naive and memory T cell subsets. TCRdb re-called the UMI-ligation and nested PCR reads through MiXCR, storing one row per CDR3 protein. The sample lists approximately 37,000 distinct CDR3 sequences, 9.5% to 12% occurring once. Sequences were derived from skin, sampled from a tuberculin skin test site. The receptor source for this set is an adult in good health. CDR3s include the opening cysteine and the closing phenylalanine or tryptophan. The order of the fields is clone size, D gene, V gene, J gene, CDR3 protein, CDR3 DNA. A D gene is named only where the DNA matches it firmly. Some rows mark clone size as missing; the rest say once, few, many or name a class of expanded clone.

>many|TRBD2|TRBV20-1|TRBJ2-1
CSAQKEAGGPVGEQFF
TGCAGTGCCCAAAAAGAGGCGGGAGGGCCTGTCGGTGAGCAGTTCTTC
>few|TRBD2|TRBV7-2|TRBJ2-4
CASSFPPRTSGFKNIQYF
TGTGCCAGCAGCTTCCCCCCGCGGACTAGCGGGTTCAAAAACATTCAGTACTTC
>many|TRBD2|TRBV20-1|TRBJ2-3
CSAILAVGTDTQYF
TGCAGTGCTATACTAGCGGTGGGCACAGATACGCAGTATTTT
>many|.|TRBV7-8|TRBJ1-4
CASSTNQREKLFF
TGTGCCAGCAGCACCAACCAAAGAGAAAAACTGTTTTTT
>many|TRBD1|TRBV20-1|TRBJ2-7
CSARGPGQGVEQYF
TGCAGTGCTAGAGGGCCGGGACAGGGTGTCGAGCAGTACTTC
>few|.|TRBV7-2|TRBJ1-5
CASSFGSNQPQHF
TGTGCCAGCAGCTTTGGTAGCAATCAGCCCCAGCATTTT
>many|TRBD2|TRBV6-5|TRBJ2-7
CASSGGLYEQYF
TGTGCCAGTTCGGGAGGGCTCTACGAGCAGTACTTC
>.|.|TRBV9|TRBJ1-2
CASSVEGGHTNYGYTF
TGTGCCAGCAGCGTAGAGGGTGGGCACACTAACTATGGCTACACCTTC
>many|.|TRBV2|TRBJ2-5
CASSVRENQETQYF
TGTGCCAGCAGTGTACGTGAGAACCAAGAGACCCAGTACTTC
>many|.|TRBV10-1|TRBJ2-3
CASSESGVGDTQYF
TGCGCCAGCAGTGAGTCGGGTGTTGGAGATACGCAGTATTTT
>.|.|TRBV10-2|TRBJ2-7
CASCPSHTSSYEQYF
TGCGCCAGCTGCCCGTCCCATACGAGTTCCTACGAGCAGTACTTC
>.|.|TRBV7-9|TRBJ2-1
CASSLGNSAVYNEQFF
TGTGCCAGCAGCTTAGGAAACAGCGCAGTCTACAATGAGCAGTTCTTC
>many|.|TRBV4-2|TRBJ2-7
CASSPGEGRDKSYEQYF
TGTGCCAGCAGCCCTGGGGAGGGCAGGGACAAATCCTACGAGCAGTACTTC
>many|TRBD2|TRBV10-3|TRBJ2-7
CAISEREGSYEQYF
TGTGCCATCAGCGAGCGGGAGGGCTCCTACGAGCAGTACTTC
>few|.|TRBV11-3|TRBJ1-1
CASSPQRNTEAFF
TGTGCCAGCAGCCCCCAGAGGAACACTGAAGCTTTCTTT
>many|.|TRBV3-1|TRBJ2-3
CASSFTRPSDTQYF
TGTGCCAGCAGCTTCACGCGTCCGTCGGATACGCAGTATTTT
>few|.|TRBV9|TRBJ2-3
CASSDGTVRHTQYF
TGTGCCAGCAGCGACGGGACTGTACGTCATACGCAGTATTTT
>few|.|TRBV19|TRBJ2-1
CASSKRGSSYNEQFF
TGTGCCAGTAGTAAACGCGGAAGCTCCTACAATGAGCAGTTCTTC
>few|.|TRBV6-2/TRBV6-3|TRBJ1-5
CASSSGQPQHF
TGTGCCAGCAGTTCGGGTCAGCCCCAGCATTTT
>.|TRBD2|TRBV20-1|TRBJ2-1
CSAREVGGRGVYNEQFF
TGCAGTGCTAGAGAGGTGGGCGGGAGAGGGGTATACAATGAGCAGTTCTTC